This TCR beta chain was observed in a study of T cell clones after liver transplantation. The overall study: Three of the eight recipients were HCV-positive; the rest had non-autoimmune, non-viral transplant indications.

The V gene's germline CDR1 is LNHDA and CDR2 SQIVND (reference sequence). The V gene end was trimmed by 3 bases and the J gene end by 4 bases; junction bases not matched to a gene: 6. This CDR3 contains 15 residues. Assay used: immunoSEQ multiplex PCR; TCRdb lists only in-frame clones, some missing. The sample has 85,000 to 130,000 clones, around four fifths seen once; the top ten hold 0.8% to 1%. This clone has only one observation. This receptor was identified in a human donor who received a liver transplant. The material sequenced was CD4+ T cells from blood, taken before liver transplant. The genes are TRBV19 and TRBJ1-5; 7 nucleotides match TRBD1. The CDR3 DNA sequence: TGTGCCAGTAGTATGTGGGACAGCCGAAATCAGCCCCAGCATTTT. Translation gives CASSMWDSRNQPQHF. Supplemented by reference TRBV19 and TRBJ1-5, the full variable domain reads DGGITQSPKYLFRKEGQNVTLSCEQNLNHDAMYWYRQDPGQGLRLIYYSQIVNDFQKGDIAEGYSVSREKKESFPLTVTSAQKNPTAFYLCASSMWDSRNQPQHFGDGTRLSIL.